The T cell receptor beta chain described here comes from a study of T-cell memory formation after mild COVID-19. Trimming shortened V by 4 bases and J by 0 bases, and 13 bases separated the two germline ends. The CDR3 totals 15 residues. The germline V gene has CDR1 MNHEY and CDR2 SVGAGI. This clonotype was detected many times. Amplification by 5'RACE using constant-segment primers produced TCR alpha and TCR beta cDNA libraries that carried sample barcodes and UMIs. TCRdb called the 5' RACE reads again in MiXCR, with one record for every CDR3 protein. The table includes around 310,000 distinct CDR3 sequences, roughly an eighth detected once.

The chain recombines TRBV6-5 with TRBJ2-7; D uncertain. This TCR came from a man aged 18 to 29 who had mild COVID-19 (a few samples of this study predate the infection). Cell type and time point are not known. Sequencing was done on a sample of PBMCs or a T cell subset sorted from them (not recorded which). CDR3 loop: CASSSTPALSYEQYF. The CDR3 DNA reads as TGTGCCAGCAGTTCGACTCCAGCCCTCTCCTACGAGCAGTACTTC.